This T cell receptor (beta chain) is from a study of blood T cell repertoires in COVID-19. The table lists this clone with a few counts. Repertoires were generated with immunoSEQ multiplex PCR, while TCRdb's copy carries only in-frame clones and drops some. Among hundreds of thousands of clones listed, around 91% were seen once. This CDR3 is 15 amino acids long. The clonotype originates from a woman aged 18-29 years who had recovered from COVID-19. The chain uses TRBV21-1 and TRBJ2-1; TRBD2, the table's D call, was not compared with the DNA. TRBV21-1 is recorded as a pseudogene. The specimen sequenced was peripheral blood. CDR3: CASSKLKREFDEQFF. In DNA, the CDR3 is TGTGCCAGCAGCAAACTCAAGCGGGAGTTCGATGAGCAGTTCTTC.